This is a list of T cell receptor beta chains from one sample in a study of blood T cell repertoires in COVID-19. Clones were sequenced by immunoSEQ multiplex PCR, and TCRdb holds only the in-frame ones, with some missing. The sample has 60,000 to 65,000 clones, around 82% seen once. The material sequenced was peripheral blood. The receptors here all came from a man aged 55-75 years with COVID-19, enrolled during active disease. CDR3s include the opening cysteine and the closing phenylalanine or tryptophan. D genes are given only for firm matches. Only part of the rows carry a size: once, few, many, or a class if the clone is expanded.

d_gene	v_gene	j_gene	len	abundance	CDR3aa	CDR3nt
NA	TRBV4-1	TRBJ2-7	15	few	CASSQGWGDSYEQYF	TGCGCCAGCAGCCAAGGTTGGGGGGATTCCTACGAGCAGTACTTC
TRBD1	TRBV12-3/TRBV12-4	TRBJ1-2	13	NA	CASGPGQGPGYTF	TGTGCCAGCGGGCCGGGACAGGGTCCTGGCTACACCTTC
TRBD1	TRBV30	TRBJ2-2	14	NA	CAWSVNRGVGELFF	TGTGCCTGGAGTGTAAACAGGGGCGTCGGGGAGCTGTTTTTT
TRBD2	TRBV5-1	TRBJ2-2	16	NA	CASSLVPGGLAGELFF	TGCGCCAGCAGCTTGGTTCCGGGAGGATTGGCCGGGGAGCTGTTTTTT
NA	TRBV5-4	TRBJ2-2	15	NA	CASSFGRTNTGELFF	TGTGCCAGCAGCTTCGGCAGGACGAACACCGGGGAGCTGTTTTTT
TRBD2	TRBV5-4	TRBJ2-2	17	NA	CASSLATSGVYTGELFF	TGTGCCAGCAGCTTGGCCACTAGCGGGGTGTACACCGGGGAGCTGTTTTTT
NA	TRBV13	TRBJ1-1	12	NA	CASSHTLLGAFF	TGTGCCAGCAGCCACACTCTACTAGGAGCTTTCTTT
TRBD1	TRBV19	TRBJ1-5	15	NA	CASSTGQGAFQPQHF	TGTGCCAGTAGTACCGGACAGGGCGCTTTCCAGCCCCAGCATTTT
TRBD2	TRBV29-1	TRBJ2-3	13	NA	CSAQRGGTDTQYF	TGCAGCGCTCAGCGGGGGGGCACAGATACGCAGTATTTT
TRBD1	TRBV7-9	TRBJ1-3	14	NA	CASSSGTAGHTIYF	TGTGCCAGCAGCTCCGGGACAGCCGGTCACACCATATATTTT
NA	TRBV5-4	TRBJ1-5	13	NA	CASSLDLDQPQHF	TGTGCCAGCAGCTTGGATTTAGATCAGCCCCAGCATTTT
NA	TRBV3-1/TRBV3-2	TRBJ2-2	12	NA	CASSLASGELFF	TGTGCCAGCAGCCTAGCTTCCGGGGAGCTGTTTTTT
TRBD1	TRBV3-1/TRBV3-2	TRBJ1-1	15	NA	CASSQTQGLGTEAFF	TGTGCCAGCAGCCAGACACAGGGGTTGGGCACTGAAGCTTTCTTT
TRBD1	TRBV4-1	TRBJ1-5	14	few	CASANIRGNQPQHF	TGCGCCAGCGCTAACATCAGGGGGAATCAGCCCCAGCATTTT
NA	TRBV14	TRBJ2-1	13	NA	CASRPLEGNEQFF	TGTGCCAGCAGACCACTAGAGGGCAATGAGCAGTTCTTC
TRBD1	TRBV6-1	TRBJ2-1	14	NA	CASSPGTGWNEQFF	TGTGCCAGCAGTCCCGGGACAGGGTGGAATGAGCAGTTCTTC
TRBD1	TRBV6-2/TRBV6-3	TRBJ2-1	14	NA	CASSNGQGAHEQFF	TGTGCCAGCAGCAATGGACAGGGGGCACATGAGCAGTTCTTC
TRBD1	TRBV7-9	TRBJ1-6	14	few	CASSFGTGGSPLHF	TGTGCCAGCAGCTTCGGGACAGGTGGATCACCCCTCCACTTT
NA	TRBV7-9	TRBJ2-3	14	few	CASSGVVSTDTQYF	TGTGCCAGCAGCGGAGTCGTGAGCACAGATACGCAGTATTTT
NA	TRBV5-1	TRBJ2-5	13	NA	CASSSQGMETQYF	TGCGCCAGCAGCTCTCAGGGGATGGAGACCCAGTACTTC
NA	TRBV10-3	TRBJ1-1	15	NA	CAISERQDGGTEAFF	TGTGCCATCAGTGAGCGGCAGGATGGAGGTACTGAAGCTTTCTTT
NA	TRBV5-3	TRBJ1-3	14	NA	CARSFGAPANTIYF	TGTGCCAGAAGCTTCGGAGCCCCGGCGAACACCATATATTTT
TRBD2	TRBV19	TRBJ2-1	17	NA	CASSIPVTSGRIDEQFF	TGTGCCAGTAGTATACCGGTGACTAGCGGGAGAATAGATGAGCAGTTCTTC
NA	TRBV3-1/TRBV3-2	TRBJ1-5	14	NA	CASSQQGANQPQHF	TGTGCCAGCAGCCAGCAGGGCGCGAACCAGCCCCAGCATTTT
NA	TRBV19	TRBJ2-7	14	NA	CASSIGVRGYEQYF	TGTGCCAGTAGTATAGGTGTCAGAGGCTACGAGCAGTACTTC
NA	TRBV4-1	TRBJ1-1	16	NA	CASTTTGTRRKHEAFF	TGCGCCAGCACCACGACGGGAACCCGGCGAAAACATGAAGCTTTCTTT
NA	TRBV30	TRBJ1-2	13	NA	CAWSVLGQFGYTF	TGTGCCTGGAGTGTACTAGGGCAGTTTGGCTACACCTTC
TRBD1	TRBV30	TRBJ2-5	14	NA	CAWSAGTGRETQYF	TGTGCCTGGAGTGCCGGGACAGGGAGGGAGACCCAGTACTTC
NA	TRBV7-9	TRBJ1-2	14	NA	CASGRGSANYGYTF	TGTGCCAGCGGTAGGGGATCGGCTAACTATGGCTACACCTTC
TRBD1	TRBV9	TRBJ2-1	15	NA	CASSPRTGGHNEQFF	TGTGCCAGCAGCCCTCGGACAGGGGGCCACAATGAGCAGTTCTTC
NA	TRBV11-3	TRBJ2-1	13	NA	CASSAGAYNEQFF	TGTGCCAGCAGCGCCGGGGCCTACAATGAGCAGTTCTTC
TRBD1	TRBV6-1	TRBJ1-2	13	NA	CASSETGNYGYTF	TGTGCCAGCAGTGAGACAGGGAACTATGGCTACACCTTC
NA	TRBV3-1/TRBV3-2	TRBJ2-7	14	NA	CASFSNNPPYEQYF	TGTGCCAGCTTCAGTAATAATCCCCCTTACGAGCAGTACTTC
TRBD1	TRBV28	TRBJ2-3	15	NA	CASSRGQGAADTQYF	TGTGCCAGCAGCCGCGGACAGGGGGCTGCAGATACGCAGTATTTT
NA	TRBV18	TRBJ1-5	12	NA	CASSQQNQPQHF	TGTGCCAGCTCGCAACAAAATCAGCCCCAGCATTTT
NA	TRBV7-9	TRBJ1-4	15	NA	CASSLSVATNEKLFF	TGTGCCAGCAGCTTATCGGTAGCAACTAATGAAAAACTGTTTTTT
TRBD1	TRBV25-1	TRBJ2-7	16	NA	CASSPGTGVGSYEQYF	TGTGCCAGCAGTCCCGGGACAGGGGTGGGATCCTACGAGCAGTACTTC
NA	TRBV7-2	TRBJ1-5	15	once	CASSWAAGGNQPQHF	TGTGCCAGCAGCTGGGCCGCCGGGGGCAATCAGCCCCAGCATTTT
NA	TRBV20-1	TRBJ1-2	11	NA	CSARQAYGYTF	TGCAGTGCTAGACAAGCGTATGGCTACACCTTC
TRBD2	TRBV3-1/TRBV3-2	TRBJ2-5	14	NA	CASRQTSGEETQYF	TGTGCCAGCAGACAGACTAGCGGTGAAGAGACCCAGTACTTC